This T cell receptor beta chain was found in a study of blood T cell repertoires in COVID-19 (dated by TCRdb to the early 2020s). Regarding the research as a whole: Samples from collaborators originated in the United States, Italy and Spain and spanned both the acute and convalescent phases of COVID-19. A de-identified subject ID, COVID-19 status, age in years and sex were almost always included in the sample metadata. Samples were obtained from the ongoing ImmuneRACE study (first 160 participants) and from 1,200 or so subjects provided by 6 global collaborators. Where available, HLA class I and class II types were obtained from metadata supplied by the sample provider rather than from assay-based typing. Deeply sampled blood TCRbeta repertoires from subjects exposed to, actively infected with, or recovered from COVID-19 were included in the dataset. The material from the prospective study consisted of cDNA or gDNA derived from T cells, B-cell-depleted T cells, or PBMCs. The repertoires were released in a freely available public database intended as a resource for research on the immune response to SARS-CoV-2. The paper as a whole reports these results and caveats: The amount of clinical and demographic metadata varied by source and participant and was provided uncurated.

CDR1 MDHEN and CDR2 SYDVKM were looked up in the germline V gene. From its cysteine to its phenylalanine, the CDR3 spans 13 amino acids. CDR3 DNA only is kept here, 39 bases in frame from base 1. V is reduced by 7 bases and J by 13 bases, leaving a spacing of 22 bases between them. Each collaborating institution followed its own protocols to collect whole blood in K2EDTA tubes. For TCRbeta analysis, collaborators shipped samples as frozen whole blood, isolated PBMCs, or DNA extracted from either of those sample types. Comment on this clone: Its antigen is not yet known. Qualities for individual bases were not recorded, and no much larger clone is one base off.

TCRbeta CDR3 regions were amplified from genomic DNA using the immunoSEQ Assay, a bias-controlled multiplex PCR. The study's processing was this. The number of nucleated cells in each sample was estimated by amplification of reference gene primers within the assay. To quantify the absolute abundance of each unique TCRbeta CDR3 rearrangement, sequence reads were collapsed and filtered. Productive Simpson clonality was computed per sample as the square root of Simpson's diversity index over productive rearrangements. Imported from immuneACCESS, the table was reduced by TCRdb to in-frame sequences with V and J called. These copies leave out some clones; in studies compared against another copy, an unresolved V gene accounts for under half, and the cause of the remainder is not known. That table is the source of V, J and clone size, and D and trimming were worked out from the DNA. The sample table shows some 97,000 clones, and roughly 92% are seen once. The ten largest account for over 0.95% of the sample.

In this chain, TRBV28 is recombined with TRBJ1-1; TRBD1 could be the D gene, as 6 bases match. The source material was peripheral blood. The TCR comes from a man aged 55-75 years with acute or convalescent COVID-19. The CDR3 protein sequence reads: CASTPGQITTGFF. The nucleotides read TGTGCCAGCACCCCAGGACAGATCACTACGGGTTTCTTT.